Listed here are 17 T cell receptor beta chains from one sample, sequenced in a study of blood T cell repertoires in COVID-19 (dated by TCRdb to the early 2020s). Library generation was performed with the immunoSEQ multiplex PCR assay. Drawn from immuneACCESS, this table holds only the in-frame rearrangements with V and J called that TCRdb kept. Clones are partly lost; checked studies trace under half to an unresolved V gene and leave the rest unexplained. This sample lists some 200,000 clones; 75% to 90% were detected once. Around 3.8% of the sample belongs to the ten largest clones. The sample taken for sequencing was PBMCs or T cells enriched from blood (not recorded which). These receptors were collected from a woman aged 40 to 50 with acute COVID-19.

This chain links TRBV7-9 with TRBJ1-3, with D tentatively TRBD1 (6 bases). Germline V gene data show CDR1 as SEHNR and CDR2 as FQNEAQ (reference sequence). The CDR3 totals 14 residues. V was trimmed by 0 bases and J by 7 bases, leaving 10 bases between them. CDR3 amino acids: CASSLAAQGNTIYF. The CDR3 region has the DNA TGTGCCAGCAGCTTAGCGGCCCAGGGGAACACCATATATTTT.

The sample holds one count of this clone. This rearrangement joins TRBV5-4 to TRBJ1-6, with a weak D call TRBD1 (6 bases). CDR3 length equals 16 residues. V lost 3 bases, J lost 7 bases, and 17 bases lay in between. Germline V gives CDR1 SGHNT, CDR2 YYREEE (reference sequence). CDR3 DNA: TGTGCCAGCAGCTCCGTTCCAGGGGCGCTAAATTCACCCCTCCACTTT. It translates to CASSSVPGALNSPLHF.

V gene TRBV19 combines with J gene TRBJ1-1; no firm D call. The V gene's germline CDR1 is LNHDA and CDR2 SQIVND (reference sequence). V shed 0 bases and J shed 2 bases, with 13 bases lying between them. The CDR3 runs 16 residues. The CDR3: CASSIEGGFINTEAFF. Written as DNA, the CDR3 is TGTGCCAGTAGTATAGAGGGAGGGTTCATTAACACTGAAGCTTTCTTT.

The chain recombines TRBV3-1 (or the pseudogene TRBV3-2) with TRBJ2-1; 8 bases are a match to TRBD1. Per the germline V gene, CDR1 is LGHDT and CDR2 is YNNKEL (reference sequence). The J segment lost 6 bases and the V segment lost 1 base, leaving 11 bases of the junction unmatched. The CDR3 is made up of 17 amino acids. The CDR3: CASSQVSFTGGPNEQFF. The CDR3 nucleotides read TGTGCCAGCAGCCAAGTGTCGTTCACAGGGGGTCCCAATGAGCAGTTCTTC.

As regards this clone: The same CDR3 arises from other DNA sequences in this sample as well. This sequence joins TRBV9 and TRBJ1-1; D unresolved. CDR1 is SGDLS, CDR2 YYNGEE, per germline. With 2 bases removed from V and 1 base from J, the gap between germline ends came to 6 bases. This CDR3 region has 13 residues. CDR3 nucleotide sequence: TGTGCCAGCAGCGTCACGGGGAACACTGAAGCTTTCTTT. This sequence encodes CASSVTGNTEAFF.

The chain uses TRBV25-1 and TRBJ1-3; D is unresolved. The CDR3 is 13 amino acids. From germline, CDR1 is MGHDK and CDR2 SYGVNS. Between the trimmed V and J ends, which lost 4 bases and 8 bases, there was a span of 12 bases. Written as DNA, the CDR3 is TGTGCCAGCAGTGCGGGGTTCGTGGACACCATATATTTT. Translation gives CASSAGFVDTIYF.

J is TRBJ2-4 and V is TRBV5-1; D might be TRBD1 (6 bases). CDR3 length equals 13 residues. V lost 5 bases and J 3 bases, leaving 9 bases between the germline ends. The germline V gene has CDR1 SGHRS and CDR2 YFSETQ. The CDR3 reads CASRTGGKNIQYF. CDR3 sequence (DNA): TGCGCCAGCAGGACAGGAGGCAAAAACATTCAGTACTTC.

The rearrangement joins TRBV24-1 to TRBJ2-1; maybe TRBD1 (5 bases). This CDR3 has 14 residues. Trimming cost V 4 bases and J 9 bases, with 15 bases left between them. Per the germline V gene, CDR1 is KGHDR and CDR2 is SFDVKD. CDR3 sequence: CATSDPTRTSEQFF. The DNA for the CDR3 is TGTGCCACCAGTGACCCTACCCGGACAAGTGAGCAGTTCTTC.

The CDR3 region has the DNA TGTGCCAGCAGTTTATGGGGGACAGGGTACTCTGGGGCCAACGTCCTGACTTTC. This sequence encodes CASSLWGTGYSGANVLTF. The V call is TRBV27, the J call TRBJ2-6; 9 nucleotides align to TRBD1. CDR3 length equals 18 residues. Unmatched junction bases numbered 4, after V lost 1 base and J lost 0 bases. Germline CDR1 reads MNHEY; CDR2 reads SMNVEV (reference sequence).

The rearrangement joins TRBV27 to TRBJ1-3, with D tentatively TRBD1 (5 bases). Looked up from germline, CDR1 is MNHEY and CDR2 is SMNVEV (reference sequence). The V end lost 2 bases, the J end lost 0 bases, and 11 bases lay between the germline ends. The CDR3 runs 16 residues. The CDR3 coding sequence is TGTGCCAGCAGTTTAGGCGGGGGGATCTCTGGAAACACCATATATTTT. Protein sequence: CASSLGGGISGNTIYF.

This chain links TRBV19 with TRBJ1-1; D not resolved. This CDR3 is 15 amino acids long. V was pared by 2 bases and J by 4 bases, with 14 bases between. Germline lookup yields CDR1 LNHDA and CDR2 SQIVND (reference sequence). CDR3 sequence reads: CASSIKASGVTEAFF. In nucleotides, the CDR3 is TGTGCCAGTAGTATAAAAGCCTCCGGGGTCACTGAAGCTTTCTTT.

DNA of the CDR3: TGCGCCAGCAGCCAAGAGCCCGTAACCGGAGGCACTGAAGCTTTCTTT. Its translation is CASSQEPVTGGTEAFF. This chain uses TRBV4-1 with TRBJ1-1, with D unresolved. Germline CDR1 is MGHRA and CDR2 is YSYEKL. V lost 0 bases and J 4 bases, leaving 15 bases between the germline ends. This CDR3 is 16 amino acids long.

The V gene is TRBV29-1, the J gene TRBJ2-5; TRBD2 might be the D (5 bases). The V gene's germline CDR1 is SQVTM and CDR2 ANQGSEA. The CDR3 has 14 amino acids. CDR3 amino acids: CSYRAQTGRETQYF. In DNA, the CDR3 is TGCAGTTATAGGGCCCAAACGGGGAGAGAGACCCAGTACTTC. The variable domain in full, with the rest retrieved from reference TRBV29-1 and TRBJ2-5, is SAVISQKPSRDICQRGTSLTIQCQVDSQVTMMFWYRQQPGQSLTLIATANQGSEATYESGFVIDKFPISRPNLTFSTLTVSNMSPEDSSIYLCSYRAQTGRETQYFGPGTRLLVL.

This clone was detected only once. Here the CDR3 reads CASIDRVGSPLHF. CDR3 DNA: TGTGCCAGTATTGACAGGGTCGGTTCACCCCTCCACTTT. The chain has TRBV19 and TRBJ1-6; 7 bases are shared with TRBD1. The trim removed 7 bases at V and 9 bases at J, leaving 6 bases unmatched. CDR3 size: 13 residues. CDR1 is LNHDA and CDR2 is SQIVND in the germline V gene (reference sequence).

The genes are TRBV7-9 and TRBJ1-1, with D tentatively TRBD1 (6 bases). In germline, CDR1 is SEHNR, CDR2 FQNEAQ (reference sequence). V dropped 2 bases and J dropped 0 bases, with 10 bases sitting between them. The CDR3 has 15 residues. CDR3 loop: CASSLPEGVNTEAFF. DNA of the CDR3: TGTGCCAGCAGCTTACCCGAGGGGGTGAACACTGAAGCTTTCTTT. Filled out from reference TRBV7-9 and TRBJ1-1, the complete variable domain reads DTGVSQNPRHKITKRGQNVTFRCDPISEHNRLYWYRQTLGQGPEFLTYFQNEAQLEKSRLLSDRFSAERPKGSFSTLEIQRTEQGDSAMYLCASSLPEGVNTEAFFGQGTRLTVV.

This clone has just a few counts. This sequence joins TRBV3-1 (or the pseudogene TRBV3-2) and TRBJ2-7; 9 positions agree with TRBD1. CDR3 size: 19 residues. Germline CDR1 LGHDT, CDR2 YNNKEL (reference sequence). J was trimmed by 3 bases and V by 4 bases; bases with no gene match: 19. The CDR3 is CASSPIKQGARLIYYEQYF. The CDR3 coding sequence is TGTGCCAGCAGCCCAATCAAACAGGGGGCGCGTTTGATTTACTACGAGCAGTACTTC.

This clone was detected only a few times. The chain combines TRBV5-1 with TRBJ1-1; D possibly corresponds to TRBD1 (6 bases). V lost 0 bases and J lost 3, with 9 bases in between. The germline V gene has CDR1 SGHRS and CDR2 YFSETQ. The CDR3 runs to 14 residues. CDR3 protein: CASSLAGDHTEAFF. CDR3 sequence (DNA): TGCGCCAGCAGCTTGGCAGGGGATCACACTGAAGCTTTCTTT.